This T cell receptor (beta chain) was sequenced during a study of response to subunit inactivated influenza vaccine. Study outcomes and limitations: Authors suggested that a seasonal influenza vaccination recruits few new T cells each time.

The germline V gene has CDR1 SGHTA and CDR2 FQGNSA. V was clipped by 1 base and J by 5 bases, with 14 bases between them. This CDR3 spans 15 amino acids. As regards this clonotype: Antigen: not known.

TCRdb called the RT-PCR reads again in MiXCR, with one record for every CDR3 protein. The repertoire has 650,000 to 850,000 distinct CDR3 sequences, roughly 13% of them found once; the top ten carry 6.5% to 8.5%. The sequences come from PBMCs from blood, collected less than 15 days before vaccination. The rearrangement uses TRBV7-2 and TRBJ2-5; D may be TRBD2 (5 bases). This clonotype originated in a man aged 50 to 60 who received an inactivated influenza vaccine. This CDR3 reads CASSLDSISGETQYF. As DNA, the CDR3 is TGTGCCAGCAGCTTAGATTCTATTTCGGGGGAGACCCAGTACTTC.